These 15 T cell receptor beta chains share one sample of origin, sequenced in a study of blood T cell repertoires in COVID-19. The assay was immunoSEQ multiplex PCR, and TCRdb's table has in-frame clones only and misses some. The table lists 190,000 or so clones, around nine tenths of them singletons. Sequenced sample: peripheral blood. All receptors come from a middle-aged man with active or convalescent COVID-19.

This chain joins TRBV30 and TRBJ2-3; possibly TRBD2 for D (6 bases). The CDR3 spans 13 residues. Germline values: CDR1 GTSNPN, CDR2 SVGIG (reference sequence). The V and J ends lost 1 base and 5 bases respectively, with 10 bases between them. CDR3 sequence: CAWSARLGDTQYF. In DNA, the CDR3 is TGTGCCTGGAGTGCCCGACTAGGAGATACGCAGTATTTT.

The chain is built from TRBV11-2 and TRBJ1-2; possibly TRBD1 for D (5 bases). The CDR3 has 15 residues. CDR1 and CDR2 (germline): SGHAT, FQNNGV. Deletions cut 5 bases from V and 6 bases from J, with 19 bases between. The CDR3 nucleotides read TGTGCCAGCAGCCGAAGTAACATGGTAGGGGATGGCTACACCTTC. Translation: CASSRSNMVGDGYTF.

The V gene is TRBV7-9, the J gene TRBJ2-3; 9 nucleotides line up with TRBD2. Germline loops: CDR1 SEHNR, CDR2 FQNEAQ (reference sequence). The V segment lost 1 base and the J segment 6 bases; nucleotides outside the gene matches: 5. The CDR3 is 15 residues long. The CDR3 DNA reads as TGTGCCAGCAGCTTAGTAGCGGGGGTCTTGGATACGCAGTATTTT. This encodes CASSLVAGVLDTQYF.

DNA for the CDR3: TGTGCCAGTAGTATCCTCCTCTCTGGAAACACCATATATTTT. It translates to CASSILLSGNTIYF. The chain uses TRBV19 and TRBJ1-3; D gene unclear. Germline V gives CDR1 LNHDA, CDR2 SQIVND (reference sequence). V shed 3 bases and J shed 0 bases, with 6 bases lying between them. The length of the CDR3 is 14 residues.

The rearrangement uses TRBV5-1 and TRBJ1-1; D possibly corresponds to TRBD1 (5 bases). The V gene's germline CDR1 is SGHRS and CDR2 YFSETQ. There are 16 residues in the CDR3. Trimming left V 4 bases short and J 1 base short, with 17 bases between. The CDR3 is CASSPAGGTGNTEAFF. The DNA of the CDR3 is TGCGCCAGCAGCCCCGCCGGCGGGACCGGGAACACTGAAGCTTTCTTT.

V gene TRBV19 combines with J gene TRBJ2-1; TRBD1 agrees at 8 bases. CDR3 size: 14 residues. With V trimmed by 10 bases and J by 6 bases, 11 bases remained unmatched. The germline gives CDR1 LNHDA, CDR2 SQIVND (reference sequence). The CDR3 loop is CATTPDRALNEQFF. The CDR3 bases are TGTGCCACGACGCCGGACAGGGCCCTCAATGAGCAGTTCTTC.

The chain joins TRBV19 to TRBJ2-7, with 10 bases lining up with TRBD1. This CDR3 has 15 residues. V shed 1 base and J 2 bases; nucleotides not matched to a gene: 2. Looked up from germline, CDR1 is LNHDA and CDR2 is SQIVND (reference sequence). CDR3 in amino acids: CASSIGGQGAYEQYF. CDR3 DNA: TGTGCCAGTAGTATAGGAGGACAGGGGGCCTACGAGCAGTACTTC.

The chain employs TRBV3-1 (or the pseudogene TRBV3-2) and TRBJ1-1, with D unclear. Trimming cost V 2 bases and J 3 bases, with 10 bases left between them. This CDR3 has 14 amino acids. Per germline, CDR1 LGHDT and CDR2 YNNKEL (reference sequence). DNA for the CDR3: TGTGCCAGCAGCCAACTCGCATCGGACACTGAAGCTTTCTTT. As protein: CASSQLASDTEAFF.

This clone was picked up one time. J is TRBJ2-1 and V is TRBV7-2; D is perhaps TRBD1 (6 bases). Per the germline V gene, CDR1 is SGHTA and CDR2 is FQGNSA. The CDR3 length is 15 residues. Trimming removed 1 base at V and 0 bases at J, with 7 bases between. The CDR3 region is CASSLETGSYNEQFF. CDR3 sequence (DNA): TGTGCCAGCAGCTTAGAGACAGGCTCCTACAATGAGCAGTTCTTC.

This clone was detected only a few times. In nucleotides, the CDR3 is TGTGCCACAACAGGAAACTATGGCTACACCTTC. Residues: CATTGNYGYTF. The chain links TRBV12-3 or TRBV12-4 to TRBJ1-2, with D maybe TRBD1 (5 bases). This CDR3 has 11 residues. V dropped 10 bases and J dropped 2 bases, with 8 bases sitting between them.

The chain couples TRBV28 to TRBJ1-6; perhaps TRBD1 as D (6 bases). The CDR3 totals 16 residues. Germline CDR1 reads MDHEN; CDR2 reads SYDVKM. With 5 bases removed from V and 6 bases from J, the gap between germline ends came to 17 bases. For the CDR3, the DNA is TGTGCCAGCAGTACTCTTATAGGGGGGGTTAATTCACCCCTCCACTTT. Amino acid sequence: CASSTLIGGVNSPLHF. The complete variable domain, with remaining parts taken from reference TRBV28 and TRBJ1-6, reads DVKVTQSSRYLVKRTGEKVFLECVQDMDHENMFWYRQDPGLGLRLIYFSYDVKMKEKGDIPEGYSVSREKKERFSLILESASTNQTSMYLCASSTLIGGVNSPLHFGNGTRLTVT.

The rearrangement joins TRBV7-9 to TRBJ2-7, with D maybe TRBD1 (6 bases). Deletions cut 1 base from V and 6 bases from J, with 22 bases between. Germline V lookup: CDR1 SEHNR, CDR2 FQNEAQ (reference sequence). The CDR3 totals 17 residues. This CDR3 reads CASSLGSTGWLSSEQYF. The CDR3 coding sequence is TGTGCCAGCAGCTTAGGGTCAACAGGGTGGCTTTCAAGCGAGCAGTACTTC.

The V call is TRBV19, the J call TRBJ1-1; 8 nucleotides match TRBD1. This CDR3 is 20 amino acids long. Germline lookup yields CDR1 LNHDA and CDR2 SQIVND (reference sequence). With 8 bases clipped from V and 2 bases from J, the junction kept 25 bases outside the gene matches. CDR3 in amino acids: CASCRRTGFVNPPRNTEAFF. The CDR3 DNA sequence: TGTGCCAGTTGCCGCAGGACAGGGTTCGTTAACCCCCCCAGAAACACTGAAGCTTTCTTT.

This clone was seen a handful of times. The V call is TRBV4-1, the J call TRBJ1-2; possibly TRBD1 for D (5 bases). Trimming stripped 1 base from V and 0 bases from J, with 18 bases between. Germline lookup yields CDR1 MGHRA and CDR2 YSYEKL. The CDR3 has 18 amino acids. This chain's CDR3 is CASSQAGMTVMSNYGYTF. The DNA of the CDR3 is TGCGCCAGCAGCCAAGCGGGCATGACAGTGATGTCTAACTATGGCTACACCTTC.

The V gene is TRBV6-2 or TRBV6-3, the J gene TRBJ1-1, with TRBD1 matching over 7 bases. V was clipped by 0 bases and J by 4 bases; unmatched bases: 5. The germline V gene encodes CDR1 MNHEY and CDR2 SVGEGT. The CDR3 is 15 residues long. This chain's CDR3 is CASSYSPGGITEAFF. The CDR3 DNA reads TGTGCCAGCAGTTACTCCCCAGGGGGGATCACTGAAGCTTTCTTT.